This T cell receptor (beta chain) was observed in a study of beta chain features in type 1 diabetes. Study-wide findings and caveats: More deletions and fewer insertions at VDJ junctions were found in patients with type 1 diabetes. cDNA-based reads could over-represent cells with high TCR expression. TCRB CDR3 length was moderately but significantly reduced in all four CD4+ subsets of Type 1 diabetes patients.

In this sample, this clone turned up many times. Its antigen is still unknown. Purity (above 95%) was reached by all sorted populations. In germline, CDR1 is KGHSH, CDR2 LQKENI. With V trimmed by 3 bases and J by 5 bases, 5 bases remained unmatched. The CDR3 length is 14 residues. What was sequenced were expressed TCRB transcripts, since all of the isolated RNA had been reverse transcribed. Sequencing used immunoSEQ multiplex PCR; TCRdb keeps in-frame clones, though not all of them. Of some 120,000 clones in the sample, 17% were seen once. V is TRBV18 and J is TRBJ2-3, with 7 bases that match TRBD2. This TCR derives from a man aged 18 to 30 with type 1 diabetes. Sequenced: central memory CD4+ T cells from blood. The CDR3 is CASSPAGEEDTQYF. In DNA, the CDR3 is TGTGCCAGCTCACCGGCGGGAGAGGAAGATACGCAGTATTTT.